Below, 23 T cell receptor beta chains from the same sample are listed, as sequenced in a study of shared clonotypes between healthy human individuals. The data were produced by immunoSEQ multiplex PCR, yet TCRdb's version contains in-frame clones alone and is incomplete. The table lists 2,500,000 or so clones, more than 85% of them singletons. The sequenced material came from naive CD4+ T cells from PBMCs. Described subset: CD45RA+ positively selected. The receptors come from a man aged 18 to 29 in good health. Some clones in this sample may be carry-over from other donors' samples.

This clone appeared once. This chain connects TRBV30 to TRBJ2-7, with D perhaps matching TRBD1 (6 bases). This CDR3 comprises 15 residues. Trimming left V 4 bases short and J 3 bases short, with 19 bases between. Germline loops: CDR1 GTSNPN, CDR2 SVGIG (reference sequence). CDR3 coding DNA: TGTGCCTGGACCCCCAGGGGACGGATAAGCTACGAGCAGTACTTC. Residues: CAWTPRGRISYEQYF. Supplemented by reference TRBV30 and TRBJ2-7, the full variable domain reads SQTIHQWPATLVQPVGSPLSLECTVEGTSNPNLYWYRQAAGRGLQLLFYSVGIGQISSEVPQNLSASRPQDRQFILSSKKLLLSDSGFYLCAWTPRGRISYEQYFGPGTRLTVT.

The count of this clone is one. Distinct nucleotide sequences in the sample also encode this CDR3. The chain employs TRBV6-1 and TRBJ2-7; 10 nucleotides line up with TRBD2. Trimming took 4 bases from V and 3 from J; bases not matched to a gene: 3. CDR3 size: 14 residues. CDR1 MNHNS and CDR2 SASEGT come from the germline V gene. This chain's CDR3 is CASSVASGSYEQYF. CDR3 DNA sequence: TGTGCCAGCAGTGTGGCTAGCGGGAGCTACGAGCAGTACTTC.

The rearrangement joins TRBV2 to TRBJ2-2; 10 bases are a match to TRBD1. This CDR3 comprises 14 residues. The V segment lost 3 bases and the J segment 7 bases; nucleotides outside the gene matches: 2. The germline V gene has CDR1 SNHLY and CDR2 FYNNEI. The CDR3 sequence is CASSETGGGGELFF. The DNA of the CDR3 is TGTGCCAGCAGTGAGACAGGGGGCGGCGGGGAGCTGTTTTTT.

The chain uses TRBV7-9 and TRBJ1-3; D is undetermined. The CDR3 has 13 amino acids. V shed 2 bases and J shed 8 bases, with 10 bases lying between them. CDR1 and CDR2 from the germline V gene are SEHNR and FQNEAQ (reference sequence). CDR3 residues: CASSLRERDTIYF. CDR3 DNA sequence: TGTGCCAGCAGCTTAAGAGAGCGGGACACCATATATTTT.

This clone came up once. The rearrangement links TRBV5-4 to TRBJ1-4, with no clear D. Per germline, CDR1 SGHNT and CDR2 YYREEE (reference sequence). V lost 0 bases and J 8 bases, leaving 11 bases between the germline ends. This CDR3 has 14 residues. The CDR3 DNA sequence: TGTGCCAGCAGCTTGGAGGGCCTTAAGGAAAAACTGTTTTTT. Its translation is CASSLEGLKEKLFF. Full variable domain (missing parts from reference TRBV5-4 and TRBJ1-4): ETGVTQSPTHLIKTRGQQVTLRCSSQSGHNTVSWYQQALGQGPQFIFQYYREEENGRGNFPPRFSGLQFPNYSSELNVNALELDDSALYLCASSLEGLKEKLFFGSGTQLSVL.

The chain uses TRBV7-2 and TRBJ1-6; unclear D gene. CDR1 is SGHTA and CDR2 is FQGNSA in the germline V gene. The V end lost 3 bases, the J end lost 9 bases, and 18 bases lay between the germline ends. This CDR3 contains 16 residues. The CDR3 sequence is CASSLWGSGEGSPLHF. CDR3 nucleotide sequence: TGTGCCAGCAGCTTGTGGGGATCAGGTGAAGGTTCACCCCTCCACTTT. Together with reference TRBV7-2 and TRBJ1-6, the CDR3 gives the full variable domain: GAGVSQSPSNKVTEKGKDVELRCDPISGHTALYWYRQSLGQGLEFLIYFQGNSAPDKSGLPSDRFSAERTGGSVSTLTIQRTQQEDSAVYLCASSLWGSGEGSPLHFGNGTRLTVT.

The V gene is TRBV19, the J gene TRBJ1-2, with D possibly matching TRBD1 (5 bases). From germline, CDR1 is LNHDA and CDR2 SQIVND (reference sequence). The V and J ends lost 6 bases and 3 bases respectively, with 14 bases between them. The CDR3 extends over 14 amino acids. Here the CDR3 DNA reads TGTGCCAGTAGAGCAGGCGGGGCGGACTATGGCTACACCTTC. This encodes CASRAGGADYGYTF.

This chain links TRBV19 with TRBJ1-5; no reliable D call. Trimming cost V 4 bases and J 0 bases, with 13 bases left between them. The CDR3 sequence is 16 residues long. In germline, CDR1 is LNHDA, CDR2 SQIVND (reference sequence). The DNA of the CDR3 is TGTGCCAGTAGTACTACCTTCCGGGATAGCAATCAGCCCCAGCATTTT. It translates to CASSTTFRDSNQPQHF.

V is TRBV27 and J is TRBJ1-5; 9 nucleotides align to TRBD1. The trim removed 3 bases at V and 6 bases at J, leaving 6 bases unmatched. Germline CDR1 is MNHEY and CDR2 is SMNVEV (reference sequence). The CDR3 spans 15 residues. CDR3 residues: CASSLTGGLSQPQHF. The CDR3 bases are TGTGCCAGCAGTTTGACAGGGGGTCTTAGTCAGCCCCAGCATTTT.

This rearrangement joins TRBV12-5 to TRBJ2-1, with 7 nucleotides matching TRBD2. The V segment lost 2 bases and the J segment 9 bases; nucleotides outside the gene matches: 10. This CDR3 is built from 15 residues. In germline, CDR1 is LGHNT, CDR2 FRNRAP. The CDR3 loop is CASGLRGRAGLEQFF. For the CDR3, the DNA is TGTGCTAGTGGTTTGAGAGGAAGAGCGGGACTTGAGCAGTTCTTC.

The V and J genes are TRBV27 and TRBJ2-3; 9 bases agree with TRBD2. The V segment lost 4 bases and the J segment 7 bases; nucleotides outside the gene matches: 9. The CDR3 is made up of 15 amino acids. CDR1 is MNHEY and CDR2 is SMNVEV in the germline V gene (reference sequence). The CDR3 nucleotides read TGTGCCAGCAGTTCCCGGACTAGCGCACAATATACGCAGTATTTT. This codes for CASSSRTSAQYTQYF.

The V and J genes are TRBV5-6 and TRBJ2-3; D gene unclear. Per the germline V gene, CDR1 is SGHDT and CDR2 is YYEEEE. The CDR3 extends over 16 amino acids. V lost 3 bases and J lost 0, with 14 bases in between. The DNA for the CDR3 is TGTGCCAGCAGCTCCCGCTCGGGCACTAGCACAGATACGCAGTATTTT. Translation: CASSSRSGTSTDTQYF.

The sample holds one count of this clone. The rearrangement uses TRBV4-2 and TRBJ2-7; D perhaps matches TRBD2 (6 bases). CDR3 length equals 14 residues. Per germline, CDR1 LGHNA and CDR2 YNFKEQ. Trimming shortened V by 6 bases and J by 6 bases, and 18 bases separated the two germline ends. The CDR3 region has the DNA TGTGCCAGCAGTCCCCTTTACCGGGAGCTCGAGCAGTACTTC. It encodes CASSPLYRELEQYF.

V gene TRBV29-1 combines with J gene TRBJ1-1; 7 bases fit TRBD1. This CDR3 comprises 15 residues. J gave up 0 bases and V 4 bases, and 8 bases lay outside the gene matches. CDR1 is SQVTM, CDR2 ANQGSEA, per germline. The CDR3 protein is CSVAGGWGMNTEAFF. The CDR3 nucleotides read TGCAGCGTTGCAGGGGGTTGGGGAATGAACACTGAAGCTTTCTTT.

V is TRBV2 and J is TRBJ2-3; perhaps TRBD1 as D (5 bases). CDR3 size: 16 residues. The ends were cut back, 3 bases at V and 5 bases at J, with 18 bases in the middle. Germline CDR1 reads SNHLY; CDR2 reads FYNNEI. The CDR3 DNA is TGTGCCAGCAGTGAGAGGACACGGCCACTGGGAGATACGCAGTATTTT. Translation gives CASSERTRPLGDTQYF.

The gene calls are TRBV7-2 and TRBJ1-5, with TRBD1 matching 9 bases. The junction had 11 bases not matched to a gene; V was cut back by 5 bases and J by 3 bases. Germline V gene lookup returns CDR1 SGHTA and CDR2 FQGNSA. The CDR3 consists of 17 residues. The DNA of the CDR3 is TGTGCCAGCAGCCCCCGGACAGGGGCCATCTTCAATCAGCCCCAGCATTTT. Translated: CASSPRTGAIFNQPQHF. The entire variable domain, with the rest obtained from reference TRBV7-2 and TRBJ1-5, is as follows: GAGVSQSPSNKVTEKGKDVELRCDPISGHTALYWYRQSLGQGLEFLIYFQGNSAPDKSGLPSDRFSAERTGGSVSTLTIQRTQQEDSAVYLCASSPRTGAIFNQPQHFGDGTRLSIL.

The sample holds a few counts of this clone. The chain employs TRBV28 and TRBJ1-2; D is perhaps TRBD1 (5 bases). Germline CDR1 and CDR2: MDHEN and SYDVKM. The CDR3 has 14 residues. Between the trimmed V and J ends, which lost 6 bases and 4 bases, there was a span of 15 bases. CDR3 in DNA: TGTGCCAGCAGCCGACCGGGGGGTTCCTATGGCTACACCTTC. It is translated as CASSRPGGSYGYTF.

Only one count was recorded for this clone. V and J are TRBV7-7 and TRBJ2-7; 9 bases align to TRBD2. The J segment lost 1 base and the V segment lost 5 bases, leaving 18 bases of the junction unmatched. The CDR3 totals 19 residues. The germline gives CDR1 SSHAT, CDR2 FNYEAQ (reference sequence). The CDR3 nucleotides are TGTGCCAGCAGCGAAACCGCTACCCGAGCGGGAGGTAAGTCCTACGAGCAGTACTTC. The encoded protein is CASSETATRAGGKSYEQYF.

The J gene is TRBJ2-1, the V gene TRBV18; no firm D call. Germline CDR1 KGHSH, CDR2 LQKENI. V lost 3 bases and J lost 8, with 11 bases in between. The CDR3 spans 13 residues. In DNA, the CDR3 is TGTGCCAGCTCACCTTCTCGTGGGTATGAGCAGTTCTTC. This translates into CASSPSRGYEQFF.

This clone is a singleton in its sample. Different DNA sequences within this sample yield the same CDR3. V gene TRBV7-9 combines with J gene TRBJ2-1; 8 bases are shared with TRBD2. This CDR3 has 14 residues. J lost 8 bases, V lost 2 bases, and 5 bases had no gene match. The germline CDR1 and CDR2 sequences are SEHNR and FQNEAQ (reference sequence). The CDR3 nucleotides are TGTGCCAGCAGCTTATTCGCGGGAGGTGATGAGCAGTTCTTC. It encodes CASSLFAGGDEQFF.

The V call is TRBV5-1, the J call TRBJ2-1; D is perhaps TRBD2 (6 bases). The CDR3 length is 16 residues. Germline V CDR1 and CDR2: SGHRS, YFSETQ. V lost 4 bases to trimming and J lost 2 bases, with 16 bases between them. The CDR3 reads CASSRGGNFPYNEQFF. CDR3 in DNA: TGCGCCAGCAGCAGAGGCGGGAATTTCCCCTACAATGAGCAGTTCTTC. The complete variable domain, with remaining parts taken from reference TRBV5-1 and TRBJ2-1, reads KAGVTQTPRYLIKTRGQQVTLSCSPISGHRSVSWYQQTPGQGLQFLFEYFSETQRNKGNFPGRFSGRQFSNSRSEMNVSTLELGDSALYLCASSRGGNFPYNEQFFGPGTRLTVL.

The V gene is TRBV27, the J gene TRBJ2-2; D ambiguous. The length of the CDR3 is 17 residues. The V end lost 6 bases, the J end lost 1 base, and 18 bases lay between the germline ends. CDR1 and CDR2 from the germline V gene are MNHEY and SMNVEV (reference sequence). In DNA form, the CDR3 reads TGTGCCAGCAGAAGACTCTCTGTTCTGGTGAACACCGGGGAGCTGTTTTTT. Residues: CASRRLSVLVNTGELFF.

The rearrangement joins TRBV4-2 to TRBJ2-2; TRBD1 or TRBD2 may be the D gene (7 bases each). The V end lost 1 base, the J end lost 3 bases, and 12 bases lay between the germline ends. CDR1 is LGHNA and CDR2 is YNFKEQ in the germline V gene. The CDR3 totals 16 residues. The CDR3 region has the DNA TGTGCCAGCAGCCAAGGCTCAGGGGGGGACACCGGGGAGCTGTTTTTT. This translates into CASSQGSGGDTGELFF.